Shown below are 28 T cell receptor beta chains from a single sample sequenced in a study of blood T cell repertoires in COVID-19. Here immunoSEQ multiplex PCR was the method, and the copy in TCRdb shows in-frame clones only, minus some. The data show under 200,000 clones, with 80% to 90% seen just once and roughly 8.2% held by the top ten. Source material: peripheral blood. Receptor source: a man aged 55 to 70 with acute or convalescent COVID-19.

This sequence joins TRBV30 and TRBJ2-7; perhaps TRBD2 as D (6 bases). The CDR3 length is 12 residues. The germline gives CDR1 GTSNPN, CDR2 SVGIG (reference sequence). V was cut by 4 bases and J by 6 bases, with 13 bases left in between. CDR3 sequence reads: CAWKLGGAEQYF. The CDR3 DNA is TGTGCCTGGAAGTTAGGAGGGGCCGAGCAGTACTTC.

The genes are TRBV3-1 (or the pseudogene TRBV3-2) and TRBJ2-5, with D unresolved. Per the germline V gene, CDR1 is LGHDT and CDR2 is YNNKEL (reference sequence). Trimming shortened V by 1 base and J by 5 bases, and 8 bases separated the two germline ends. CDR3 length equals 13 residues. The CDR3 reads CASSQGSFETQYF. In DNA form, the CDR3 reads TGTGCCAGCAGCCAAGGTTCATTCGAGACCCAGTACTTC.

This clone was seen a single time. V gene TRBV6-5 combines with J gene TRBJ2-7, with D perhaps matching TRBD2 (6 bases). Germline assignment: CDR1 MNHEY and CDR2 SVGAGI. The CDR3 sequence is 14 residues long. Trimming cost V 6 bases and J 2 bases, with 14 bases left between them. Written as DNA, the CDR3 is TGTGCCAGCAGACCAGCTAGCGCAACCTACGAGCAGTACTTC. It is translated as CASRPASATYEQYF.

V usage is TRBV29-1 and J usage is TRBJ2-5, with TRBD2 matching 7 bases. This CDR3 spans 13 amino acids. With V trimmed by 6 bases and J by 5 bases, 9 bases remained unmatched. Germline assignment: CDR1 SQVTM and CDR2 ANQGSEA. The CDR3 region has the DNA TGCAGCGTCCGAGGCGGGAGCCAGGAGACCCAGTACTTC. It yields the protein CSVRGGSQETQYF. The full variable domain, its missing parts supplied by reference TRBV29-1 and TRBJ2-5, is SAVISQKPSRDICQRGTSLTIQCQVDSQVTMMFWYRQQPGQSLTLIATANQGSEATYESGFVIDKFPISRPNLTFSTLTVSNMSPEDSSIYLCSVRGGSQETQYFGPGTRLLVL.

The rearrangement uses TRBV28 and TRBJ1-3, with 7 bases fitting TRBD1. CDR3 length: 18 amino acids. J lost 4 bases, V lost 6 bases, and 18 bases had no gene match. Germline values: CDR1 MDHEN, CDR2 SYDVKM. This CDR3 reads CASSLTLGAGGTGNTIYF. In DNA, the CDR3 is TGTGCCAGCAGCCTCACCCTGGGGGCAGGGGGGACAGGAAACACCATATATTTT. The whole variable domain, filled in from reference TRBV28 and TRBJ1-3, reads DVKVTQSSRYLVKRTGEKVFLECVQDMDHENMFWYRQDPGLGLRLIYFSYDVKMKEKGDIPEGYSVSREKKERFSLILESASTNQTSMYLCASSLTLGAGGTGNTIYFGEGSWLTVV.

This rearrangement joins TRBV27 to TRBJ2-1; 10 positions match TRBD2. The CDR3 has 15 residues. Germline V gene sequence: CDR1 MNHEY, CDR2 SMNVEV (reference sequence). V was clipped by 5 bases and J by 4 bases; unmatched bases: 5. The CDR3 bases are TGTGCCAGCAGTCCCGGACTAGCGGAGTACAATGAGCAGTTCTTC. Residues: CASSPGLAEYNEQFF.

The chain couples TRBV27 to TRBJ2-7; D remains unclear. V was clipped by 3 bases and J by 3 bases, with 9 bases between them. This CDR3 is 13 amino acids long. In germline, CDR1 is MNHEY, CDR2 SMNVEV (reference sequence). As DNA, the CDR3 is TGTGCCAGCAGTTTGTCCAGTTTCTACGAGCAGTACTTC. Its protein is CASSLSSFYEQYF.

The chain combines TRBV9 with TRBJ1-1, with D perhaps TRBD1 (6 bases). CDR1 is SGDLS and CDR2 is YYNGEE in the germline V gene. This CDR3 comprises 14 residues. The V and J ends lost 0 bases and 4 bases respectively, with 10 bases between them. In nucleotides, the CDR3 is TGTGCCAGCAGCGTAGCCAGGGGTGGCACTGAAGCTTTCTTT. Translating gives CASSVARGGTEAFF.

The sample holds one count of this clone. The chain carries TRBV4-1 and TRBJ1-5; the D is unclear. The germline V and J ends were trimmed by 0 bases and 4 bases, with 10 bases remaining between them. Germline values: CDR1 MGHRA, CDR2 YSYEKL. This CDR3 has 15 amino acids. CDR3 coding DNA: TGCGCCAGCAGCCAAGACGAGCGGGGAAATCAGCCCCAGCATTTT. Translated, it gives CASSQDERGNQPQHF.

V gene TRBV5-1 combines with J gene TRBJ2-3; possibly TRBD2 for D (6 bases). The CDR3 has 13 residues. Germline CDR1 SGHRS, CDR2 YFSETQ. V was trimmed by 4 bases and J by 5 bases, leaving 11 bases between them. The chain's CDR3 is CASSPGTRDTQYF. DNA of the CDR3: TGCGCCAGCAGCCCAGGGACTCGAGATACGCAGTATTTT. The entire variable domain, with the rest obtained from reference TRBV5-1 and TRBJ2-3, is as follows: KAGVTQTPRYLIKTRGQQVTLSCSPISGHRSVSWYQQTPGQGLQFLFEYFSETQRNKGNFPGRFSGRQFSNSRSEMNVSTLELGDSALYLCASSPGTRDTQYFGPGTRLTVL.

The rearrangement links TRBV7-9 to TRBJ1-3, with D hard to call. V lost 3 bases and J 0 bases, leaving 9 bases between the germline ends. The CDR3 loop spans 15 amino acids. Germline-derived CDR1 and CDR2 are SEHNR and FQNEAQ (reference sequence). Here the CDR3 reads CASSLWPVSGNTIYF. As DNA, the CDR3 is TGTGCCAGCAGCTTGTGGCCAGTCTCTGGAAACACCATATATTTT.

The CDR3 DNA reads as TGCGCCAGCAGCCAACTCCCCCCTGGCAGAGGTAATGAGCAGTTCTTC. It encodes CASSQLPPGRGNEQFF. The chain has TRBV4-1 and TRBJ2-1; no clear D gene. Deletions cut 2 bases from V and 7 bases from J, with 18 bases between. The CDR3 consists of 16 residues. Germline assignment: CDR1 MGHRA and CDR2 YSYEKL.

The gene calls are TRBV18 and TRBJ2-7, with 12 bases identical to TRBD2. V was clipped by 3 bases and J by 0 bases; unmatched bases: 3. This CDR3 is 16 amino acids long. Germline V gene sequence: CDR1 KGHSH, CDR2 LQKENI. In DNA form, the CDR3 reads TGTGCCAGCTCACCGGGACTAGCGGGCAACTCCTACGAGCAGTACTTC. Translation: CASSPGLAGNSYEQYF.

The chain uses TRBV28 and TRBJ2-1, with 7 positions matching TRBD2. Per the germline V gene, CDR1 is MDHEN and CDR2 is SYDVKM. The CDR3 spans 16 residues. V shed 8 bases, J shed 5 bases, and the junction held 15 bases outside the gene matches. The CDR3 spells CASRLAGANLHNEQFF. Written as DNA, the CDR3 is TGTGCCAGCCGTCTGGCGGGAGCAAATCTCCACAATGAGCAGTTCTTC.

The chain employs TRBV5-1 and TRBJ1-6; D unresolved. V gave up 0 bases and J gave up 6 bases, with 7 bases separating them. The CDR3 has 14 amino acids. Per the germline V gene, CDR1 is SGHRS and CDR2 is YFSETQ. The CDR3, as DNA: TGCGCCAGCAGCTTGGACACCAGTAATTCACCCCTCCACTTT. This gives the protein CASSLDTSNSPLHF.

In its sample, this clone was seen a few times. The chain carries TRBV6-2 or TRBV6-3 and TRBJ2-1; 7 bases are a match to TRBD1. Per the germline V gene, CDR1 is MNHEY and CDR2 is SVGEGT. Germline trimming cut 1 base from V and 1 base from J; bases unmatched to any gene: 4. The CDR3 totals 16 residues. The CDR3 region is CASSYLKGASYNEQFF. CDR3 coding DNA: TGTGCCAGCAGTTACTTGAAGGGGGCGTCCTACAATGAGCAGTTCTTC.

The J gene is TRBJ2-3, the V gene TRBV9; TRBD2 aligns across 11 bases. Germline lookup yields CDR1 SGDLS and CDR2 YYNGEE. The CDR3 runs 14 residues. The V segment lost 5 bases and the J segment 6 bases; nucleotides outside the gene matches: 5. CDR3 DNA sequence: TGTGCCAGCAGTGGACTAGCGGGTAGGGATACGCAGTATTTT. It specifies CASSGLAGRDTQYF.

This clone has ten or more counts. This chain connects TRBV6-4 to TRBJ2-7, with 7 bases that match TRBD1. This CDR3 comprises 16 residues. V shed 5 bases and J 4 bases; nucleotides not matched to a gene: 14. Germline loops: CDR1 MRHNA, CDR2 SNTAGT. CDR3 nucleotide sequence: TGTGCCAGCAGTCCTCAGGGACAGCCTAACCCGTACGAGCAGTACTTC. It yields the protein CASSPQGQPNPYEQYF.

The rearrangement joins TRBV4-1 to TRBJ2-5, with a possible D match to TRBD1 (6 bases). CDR1 MGHRA and CDR2 YSYEKL come from the germline V gene. Trimming stripped 0 bases from V and 5 bases from J, with 16 bases between. The length of the CDR3 is 16 residues. CDR3 nucleotides: TGCGCCAGCAGCCAAGAAGAAAGGGGGTGGTGGGAGACCCAGTACTTC. Residues: CASSQEERGWWETQYF.

The chain links TRBV5-1 to TRBJ1-5, with a weak D call TRBD1 (6 bases). Trimming removed 0 bases from V and 7 bases from J, with 14 bases in between. Germline V CDR1 and CDR2: SGHRS, YFSETQ. The CDR3 runs 15 residues. CDR3 in amino acids: CASSLGSGDGQPQHF. Written as DNA, the CDR3 is TGCGCCAGCAGCTTGGGGTCAGGGGACGGACAGCCCCAGCATTTT.

The V gene is TRBV19, the J gene TRBJ1-4; D unclear. V was clipped by 8 bases and J by 7 bases, with 17 bases between them. This CDR3 spans 14 amino acids. Germline-derived CDR1 and CDR2 are LNHDA and SQIVND (reference sequence). The CDR3 here is CASRTVFTSEKLFF. The DNA of the CDR3 is TGTGCCAGTCGAACAGTGTTTACTTCTGAAAAACTGTTTTTT.

This chain links TRBV2 with TRBJ2-5; D is undetermined. Germline V gene data show CDR1 as SNHLY and CDR2 as FYNNEI. V lost 7 bases and J 2 bases, leaving 11 bases between the germline ends. The CDR3 runs 13 residues. Here the CDR3 reads CASTSMRQETQYF. The CDR3 nucleotides are TGTGCCAGCACCTCGATGAGGCAAGAGACCCAGTACTTC.

The chain recombines TRBV5-1 with TRBJ1-1; 11 bases fit TRBD1. This CDR3 has 14 amino acids. The J segment lost 5 bases and the V segment lost 4 bases, leaving 4 bases of the junction unmatched. Germline lookup yields CDR1 SGHRS and CDR2 YFSETQ. The CDR3 nucleotides read TGCGCCAGCAGCCAGGGGACAGGGGGTACTGAAGCTTTCTTT. It codes for CASSQGTGGTEAFF.

The chain recombines TRBV12-5 with TRBJ2-5; D may be TRBD2 (5 bases). The CDR3 consists of 13 residues. The V gene lost 7 bases and the J gene lost 1 base, with 10 bases spanning the gap. From germline, CDR1 is LGHNT and CDR2 FRNRAP. CDR3 loop: CASARTGQETQYF. The DNA of the CDR3 is TGTGCTAGTGCCCGGACTGGCCAAGAGACCCAGTACTTC.

The chain uses TRBV3-1 (or the pseudogene TRBV3-2) and TRBJ1-4; no clear D gene. Germline values: CDR1 LGHDT, CDR2 YNNKEL (reference sequence). The CDR3 covers 14 residues. The germline V and J ends were trimmed by 0 bases and 7 bases, with 9 bases remaining between them. As DNA, the CDR3 is TGTGCCAGCAGCCAAGATCTGGGAGGTGAAAAACTGTTTTTT. Protein: CASSQDLGGEKLFF.

V is TRBV3-1 (or the pseudogene TRBV3-2) and J is TRBJ1-6; 7 bases map to TRBD1. CDR1 and CDR2 from the germline V gene are LGHDT and YNNKEL (reference sequence). Trimming took 5 bases from V and 9 from J; bases not matched to a gene: 1. CDR3 size: 12 residues. CDR3 in amino acids: CASSDRVSPLHF. The CDR3 DNA reads TGTGCCAGCAGCGACAGGGTTTCACCCCTCCACTTT.

Of note for this clone: Other DNA variants within this sample encode the same CDR3. The chain uses TRBV5-6 and TRBJ2-7; TRBD2 aligns across 7 bases. V shed 2 bases and J 1 base; nucleotides not matched to a gene: 3. Germline-derived CDR1 and CDR2 are SGHDT and YYEEEE. CDR3 length: 14 amino acids. For the CDR3, the DNA is TGTGCCAGCAGCTTAGGCGGGAGTTCCTACGAGCAGTACTTC. Residues: CASSLGGSSYEQYF.

The chain combines TRBV28 with TRBJ2-7; 7 bases map to TRBD1. The length of the CDR3 is 14 residues. V lost 9 bases to trimming and J lost 2 bases; unmatched junction nucleotides: 10. Germline V gene data show CDR1 as MDHEN and CDR2 as SYDVKM. The CDR3 DNA reads TGTGCCAGTCAGTTTGAGGGGGCAACCTACGAGCAGTACTTC. Translated: CASQFEGATYEQYF.